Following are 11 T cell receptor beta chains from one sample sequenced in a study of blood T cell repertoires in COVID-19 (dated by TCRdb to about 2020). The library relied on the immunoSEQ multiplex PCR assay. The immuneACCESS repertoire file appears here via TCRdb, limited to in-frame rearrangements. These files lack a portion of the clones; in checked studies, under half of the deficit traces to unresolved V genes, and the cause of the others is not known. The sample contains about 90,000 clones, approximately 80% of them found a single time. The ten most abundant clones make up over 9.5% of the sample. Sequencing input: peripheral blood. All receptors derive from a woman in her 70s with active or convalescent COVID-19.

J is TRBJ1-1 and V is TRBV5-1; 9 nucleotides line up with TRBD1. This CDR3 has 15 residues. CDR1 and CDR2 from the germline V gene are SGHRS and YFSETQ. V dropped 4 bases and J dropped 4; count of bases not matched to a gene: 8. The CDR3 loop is CASSPRDRVGTEAFF. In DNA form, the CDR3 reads TGCGCCAGCAGCCCCAGGGACAGGGTGGGCACTGAAGCTTTCTTT.

The CDR3 DNA is TGTGCCACCAGTGACCTAAGCGGGGGGCCGGTCGGGGAGCTGTTTTTT. Translation: CATSDLSGGPVGELFF. This rearrangement joins TRBV24-1 to TRBJ2-2; the match to TRBD2 covers 9 bases. V trimming: 4 bases; J trimming: 7 bases; junction bases outside the gene matches: 9. Germline V gene sequence: CDR1 KGHDR, CDR2 SFDVKD. This CDR3 contains 16 residues.

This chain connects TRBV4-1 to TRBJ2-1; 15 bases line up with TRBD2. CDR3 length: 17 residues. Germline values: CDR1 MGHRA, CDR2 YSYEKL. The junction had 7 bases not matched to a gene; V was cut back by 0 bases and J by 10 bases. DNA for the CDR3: TGCGCCAGCAGCCAAGATCGGACTAGCGGGGGGGCACGGGAGCAGTTCTTC. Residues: CASSQDRTSGGAREQFF.

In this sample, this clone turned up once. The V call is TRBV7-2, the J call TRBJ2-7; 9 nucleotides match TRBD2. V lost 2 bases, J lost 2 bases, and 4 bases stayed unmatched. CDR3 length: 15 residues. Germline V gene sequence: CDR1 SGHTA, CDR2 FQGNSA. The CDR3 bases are TGTGCCAGCAGCTTATTCGCGGGGGGGGCCTACGAGCAGTACTTC. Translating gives CASSLFAGGAYEQYF.

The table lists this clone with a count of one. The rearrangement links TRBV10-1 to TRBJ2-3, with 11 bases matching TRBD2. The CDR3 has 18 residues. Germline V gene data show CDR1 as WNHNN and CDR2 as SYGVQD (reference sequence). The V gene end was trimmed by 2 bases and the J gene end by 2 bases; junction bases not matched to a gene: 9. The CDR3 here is CASSEEIAGGPITDTQYF. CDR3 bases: TGCGCCAGCAGTGAGGAAATAGCGGGGGGGCCGATCACAGATACGCAGTATTTT.

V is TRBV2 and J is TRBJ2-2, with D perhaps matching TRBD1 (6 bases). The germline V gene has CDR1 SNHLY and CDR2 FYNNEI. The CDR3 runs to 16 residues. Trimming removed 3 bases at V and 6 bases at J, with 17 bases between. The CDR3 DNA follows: TGTGCCAGCAGTGAGCTAGGGCAGGGGCTCGCCGGGGAGCTGTTTTTT. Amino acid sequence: CASSELGQGLAGELFF.

CDR3 amino acids: CASSADTGTGRVGVGNTEAFF. The CDR3 nucleotides read TGTGCCAGTAGTGCAGACACCGGGACAGGGCGAGTAGGTGTGGGGAACACTGAAGCTTTCTTT. The rearrangement joins TRBV19 to TRBJ1-1, with TRBD1 identical over 9 bases. This CDR3 contains 21 residues. J lost 1 base, V lost 5 bases, and 23 bases had no gene match. The germline CDR1 and CDR2 sequences are LNHDA and SQIVND (reference sequence).

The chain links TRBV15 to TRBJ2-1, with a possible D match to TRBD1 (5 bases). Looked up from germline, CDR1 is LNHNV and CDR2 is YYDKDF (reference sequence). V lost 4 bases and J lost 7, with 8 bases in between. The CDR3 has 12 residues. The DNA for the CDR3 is TGTGCCACCAGCACAGGGCAGAATGAGCAGTTCTTC. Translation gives CATSTGQNEQFF.

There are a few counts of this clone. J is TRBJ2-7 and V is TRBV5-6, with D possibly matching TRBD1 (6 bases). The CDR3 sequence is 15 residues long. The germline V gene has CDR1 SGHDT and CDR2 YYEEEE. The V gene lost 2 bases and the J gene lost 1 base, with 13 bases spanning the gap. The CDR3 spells CASSLQGWGSYEQYF. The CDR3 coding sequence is TGTGCCAGCAGCTTACAGGGTTGGGGGTCCTACGAGCAGTACTTC.

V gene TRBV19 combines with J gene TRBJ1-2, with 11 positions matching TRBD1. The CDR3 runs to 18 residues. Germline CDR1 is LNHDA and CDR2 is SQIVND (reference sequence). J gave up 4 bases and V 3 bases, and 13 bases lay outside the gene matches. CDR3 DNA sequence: TGTGCCAGTAGTATGAACCCGGACAGGGGGCTATTGAGCTATGGCTACACCTTC. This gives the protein CASSMNPDRGLLSYGYTF.

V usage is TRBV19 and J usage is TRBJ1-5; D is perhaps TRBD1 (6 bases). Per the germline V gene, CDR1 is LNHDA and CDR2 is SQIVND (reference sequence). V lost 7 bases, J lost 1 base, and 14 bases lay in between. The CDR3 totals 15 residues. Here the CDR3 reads CASNVQGRSNQPQHF. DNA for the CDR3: TGTGCCAGTAATGTACAGGGTCGAAGCAATCAGCCCCAGCATTTT.